What follows is one T cell receptor (beta chain) and its context. Its matching antigen is unknown. This entry is derived from a study of shared clonotypes between healthy human individuals. Study context: The donors, a couple of women and a few men, were aged 18 to 49. Broader study findings: Represented diversity (both genetic and exposure-history) was limited by the small number of donors.

Losses at the gene ends were 5 bases for V and 1 base for J; bases not matched to a gene: 4. CDR1 is SGHRS, CDR2 YFSETQ, per germline. This CDR3 has 14 amino acids. Deep level was the assay's run setting. PBMC DNA, left unsorted, was sequenced on ten immunoSEQ deep assay plates. Some clones are missing from TCRdb's copy, which holds only in-frame ones; the method was immunoSEQ multiplex PCR. In the table there are 400,000 to 550,000 clones, 79% of which are singletons. Sequenced material: PBMCs. The rearrangement joins TRBV5-1 to TRBJ2-3; 7 bases line up with TRBD1. The TCR was taken from a woman between 40 and 50 years old in good health. Some clones in this sample may be carry-over from other donors' samples. In DNA form, the CDR3 reads TGCGCCAGCAGGCCTACAGGGGGCACAGATACGCAGTATTTT. It is translated as CASRPTGGTDTQYF.